This entry concerns a single T cell receptor beta chain. Its target is unknown. RNA extraction and reverse transcription yielded cDNA as sequencing template. Clones were sequenced by immunoSEQ multiplex PCR, and TCRdb holds only the in-frame ones, with some missing. In the table there are 50,000 to 70,000 clones, roughly 40% of which are singletons. These data originate in a study of CD8+ T cells in alopecia areata. Study-wide results and caveats: Whereas mice showed it more clearly, TCR sharing across patients was murkier, possibly because of HLA.

This CDR3 has 13 amino acids. Germline V gene lookup returns CDR1 MNHEY and CDR2 SMNVEV (reference sequence). The V gene lost 0 bases and the J gene lost 4 bases, with 4 bases spanning the gap. As part of sample collection, lesional scalp punch biopsies and peripheral blood were taken from alopecia areata patients. This chain connects TRBV27 to TRBJ2-1; no firm D call. The clonotype originates from a human donor with alopecia areata. Sequenced: NKG2D-low CD8+ T cells sorted from blood. In DNA, the CDR3 is TGTGCCAGCAGTTTATCGTGGTACAATGAGCAGTTCTTC. This gives the protein CASSLSWYNEQFF.